These 27 T cell receptor beta chains share one sample of origin, sequenced in a study of shared clonotypes between healthy human individuals. Assay: immunoSEQ multiplex PCR; the TCRdb copy retains only in-frame clones and omits some. The profile shows some 200,000 clones, just over 65% of them singletons. The sequencing sample was made of memory CD4+ T cells sorted from blood. Indicated subset: CD45RA-negative fraction. Receptors originate from a man in his thirties or forties in good health.

CDR3 amino acids: CASSLDGLSYEQYF. CDR3 DNA sequence: TGTGCCAGCAGCCTCGACGGCCTCTCCTACGAGCAGTACTTC. The chain recombines TRBV6-5 with TRBJ2-7; no clear D. The CDR3 loop spans 14 amino acids. Germline-derived CDR1 and CDR2 are MNHEY and SVGAGI. V lost 6 bases and J lost 0, with 12 bases in between.

This clone was seen a single time. This rearrangement joins TRBV7-2 to TRBJ1-5, with D uncertain. Looked up from germline, CDR1 is SGHTA and CDR2 is FQGNSA. This CDR3 is built from 16 residues. V was clipped by 2 bases and J by 0 bases, with 11 bases between them. The CDR3 DNA is TGTGCCAGCAGCTTATTAGGCACCTATAGCAATCAGCCCCAGCATTTT. This sequence encodes CASSLLGTYSNQPQHF. Full variable domain (missing parts from reference TRBV7-2 and TRBJ1-5): GAGVSQSPSNKVTEKGKDVELRCDPISGHTALYWYRQSLGQGLEFLIYFQGNSAPDKSGLPSDRFSAERTGGSVSTLTIQRTQQEDSAVYLCASSLLGTYSNQPQHFGDGTRLSIL.

V and J are TRBV9 and TRBJ1-4; no definite D call. This CDR3 has 15 amino acids. CDR1 and CDR2 from the germline V gene are SGDLS and YYNGEE. The germline V and J ends were trimmed by 1 base and 2 bases, with 9 bases remaining between them. The CDR3 bases are TGTGCCAGCAGCGTACAAGGGTGGACTAATGAAAAACTGTTTTTT. Translation: CASSVQGWTNEKLFF.

In its sample, this clone was seen many times. The rearrangement links TRBV6-5 to TRBJ1-4, with a tentative D call TRBD1 (6 bases). The CDR3 is made up of 13 amino acids. The germline V gene has CDR1 MNHEY and CDR2 SVGAGI. Trimming removed 6 bases from V and 5 bases from J, with 10 bases in between. CDR3 region: CASRRQENEKLFF. CDR3 DNA: TGTGCCAGCAGAAGACAGGAGAATGAAAAACTGTTTTTT.

The V gene is TRBV5-1, the J gene TRBJ2-2; D is unclear. The CDR3 is made up of 16 amino acids. Per germline, CDR1 SGHRS and CDR2 YFSETQ. Trimming took 0 bases from V and 3 from J, leaving 12 bases between them. CDR3 residues: CASSLDPSIYTGELFF. The CDR3 coding sequence is TGCGCCAGCAGCTTGGACCCTAGTATTTACACCGGGGAGCTGTTTTTT.

This chain joins TRBV7-2 and TRBJ1-5; a weak D match, TRBD1 (6 bases). This CDR3 comprises 13 residues. Germline loops: CDR1 SGHTA, CDR2 FQGNSA. V was pared by 4 bases and J by 5 bases, with 9 bases between. CDR3 residues: CASSSTGYQPQHF. The CDR3 DNA reads as TGTGCCAGCAGCTCAACAGGGTATCAGCCCCAGCATTTT.

The rearrangement links TRBV11-3 to TRBJ2-1; D is possibly TRBD2 (5 bases). The length of the CDR3 is 16 residues. From germline, CDR1 is SGHNT and CDR2 YENEEA. V was pared by 6 bases and J by 0 bases, with 15 bases between. The CDR3, as DNA: TGTGCCAGCAGTTTGGGAGTTAAAAGCTCCTACAATGAGCAGTTCTTC. Its translation: CASSLGVKSSYNEQFF.

The chain employs TRBV6-5 and TRBJ1-1; possibly TRBD1 for D (5 bases). This CDR3 spans 12 amino acids. Germline V gene lookup returns CDR1 MNHEY and CDR2 SVGAGI. Trimming stripped 7 bases from V and 1 base from J, with 7 bases between. This CDR3 reads CASTRGNTEAFF. For the CDR3, the DNA is TGTGCCAGCACGAGGGGGAACACTGAAGCTTTCTTT.

The chain carries TRBV28 and TRBJ1-5; D is unclear. The germline V gene has CDR1 MDHEN and CDR2 SYDVKM. This CDR3 contains 12 residues. The germline V and J ends were trimmed by 2 bases and 4 bases, with 3 bases remaining between them. The CDR3 region has the DNA TGTGCCAGCAGTTTAGGGAATCAGCCCCAGCATTTT. Amino acids: CASSLGNQPQHF.

The V call is TRBV30, the J call TRBJ2-7; maybe TRBD1 (6 bases). Germline CDR1 reads GTSNPN; CDR2 reads SVGIG (reference sequence). CDR3 length: 12 amino acids. The CDR3 loop is CAVGDNNYEQYF. For the CDR3, the DNA is TGTGCGGTAGGGGACAACAACTACGAGCAGTACTTC.

The V and J genes are TRBV5-6 and TRBJ2-1; 7 bases are shared with TRBD1. The germline CDR1 and CDR2 sequences are SGHDT and YYEEEE. V was clipped by 3 bases and J by 5 bases; unmatched bases: 11. The CDR3 extends over 16 amino acids. The CDR3 region has the DNA TGTGCCAGCAGCTCCACCGGGACAGTGAGGGACAATGAGCAGTTCTTC. Translation: CASSSTGTVRDNEQFF.

The chain links TRBV9 to TRBJ2-3; TRBD2 aligns across 9 bases. The germline gives CDR1 SGDLS, CDR2 YYNGEE. Unmatched junction bases numbered 5, after V lost 3 bases and J lost 0 bases. The CDR3 extends over 16 amino acids. The CDR3 loop reads CASSALAGTSTDTQYF. In DNA, the CDR3 is TGTGCCAGCAGCGCCCTAGCGGGGACTAGCACAGATACGCAGTATTTT.

The rearrangement links TRBV7-6 to TRBJ1-1; D is unclear. Germline V gives CDR1 SGHVS, CDR2 FNYEAQ. The germline V and J ends were trimmed by 2 bases and 1 base, with 11 bases remaining between them. The CDR3 consists of 15 residues. The CDR3 here is CASSLFPGANTEAFF. As DNA, the CDR3 is TGTGCCAGCAGCTTATTCCCAGGAGCGAACACTGAAGCTTTCTTT.

The chain employs TRBV7-8 and TRBJ2-7, with 7 bases aligning to TRBD2. From germline, CDR1 is SGHVS and CDR2 FQNEAQ. V trimming: 2 bases; J trimming: 4 bases; junction bases outside the gene matches: 8. The CDR3 is 15 residues long. CDR3 loop: CASSLRVGRGYEQYF. The CDR3 coding sequence is TGTGCCAGCAGCTTAAGGGTGGGGAGGGGATACGAGCAGTACTTC. The complete variable domain, with remaining parts taken from reference TRBV7-8 and TRBJ2-7, reads GAGVSQSPRYKVAKRGQDVALRCDPISGHVSLFWYQQALGQGPEFLTYFQNEAQLDKSGLPSDRFFAERPEGSVSTLKIQRTQQEDSAVYLCASSLRVGRGYEQYFGPGTRLTVT.

The chain carries TRBV15 and TRBJ2-3; unclear D gene. Germline V gene lookup returns CDR1 LNHNV and CDR2 YYDKDF (reference sequence). The V and J ends lost 2 bases and 0 bases respectively, with 0 bases between them. The length of the CDR3 is 12 residues. The CDR3 region has the DNA TGTGCCACCAGCAGAAGCACAGATACGCAGTATTTT. Amino acid sequence: CATSRSTDTQYF.

This clone has more than one count but fewer than ten. The chain is built from TRBV11-2 and TRBJ1-2, with D unresolved. This CDR3 is 13 amino acids long. Per the germline V gene, CDR1 is SGHAT and CDR2 is FQNNGV. The V end lost 1 base, the J end lost 7 bases, and 10 bases lay between the germline ends. CDR3 sequence: CASSLGALFGYTF. The CDR3, as DNA: TGTGCCAGCAGCTTAGGGGCGCTTTTTGGCTACACCTTC.

J is TRBJ2-1 and V is TRBV28, with TRBD1 as a possible D gene (6 bases). This CDR3 has 16 residues. V was shortened by 6 bases and J by 3 bases, with 18 bases between the two germline ends. CDR1 is MDHEN and CDR2 is SYDVKM in the germline V gene. CDR3: CASSFLGGRIYNEQFF. CDR3 sequence (DNA): TGTGCCAGCAGCTTCCTAGGGGGACGGATCTACAATGAGCAGTTCTTC.

This clone came up a few times. The V and J genes are TRBV6-6 and TRBJ2-2; D might be TRBD2 (5 bases). Looked up from germline, CDR1 is MNHNY and CDR2 is SVGAGI (reference sequence). CDR3 length equals 15 residues. The ends were cut back, 6 bases at V and 1 base at J, with 12 bases in the middle. DNA for the CDR3: TGTGCCAGCAGCTTCATCAGCGGGAACACCGGGGAGCTGTTTTTT. This translates into CASSFISGNTGELFF.

The gene calls are TRBV28 and TRBJ1-1; 7 bases align to TRBD1. Germline V gene lookup returns CDR1 MDHEN and CDR2 SYDVKM. V dropped 5 bases and J dropped 4; count of bases not matched to a gene: 7. This CDR3 has 14 residues. This CDR3 is CASSTNRGPTEAFF. The CDR3 DNA reads as TGTGCCAGCAGTACGAACAGGGGACCCACTGAAGCTTTCTTT.

V gene TRBV11-3 combines with J gene TRBJ2-1; the match to TRBD2 covers 14 bases. CDR1 and CDR2 from the germline V gene are SGHNT and YENEEA. This CDR3 is built from 17 residues. The trim removed 5 bases at V and 7 bases at J, leaving 10 bases unmatched. The CDR3 DNA reads as TGTGCCAGCAGCCCCGGGACTAGCGGGAGTCGGCGAAATGAGCAGTTCTTC. Its protein is CASSPGTSGSRRNEQFF.

This chain joins TRBV6-5 and TRBJ2-7; no clear D gene. V was clipped by 5 bases and J by 2 bases, with 13 bases between them. The CDR3 is 14 amino acids. CDR1 and CDR2 from the germline V gene are MNHEY and SVGAGI. In DNA form, the CDR3 reads TGTGCCAGCAGTAAACCGACGCGAACCTACGAGCAGTACTTC. It is translated as CASSKPTRTYEQYF.

Note on this clone: The sample holds other DNA sequences that translate to the same CDR3. V and J are TRBV9 and TRBJ1-1; D ambiguous. The germline V and J ends were trimmed by 0 bases and 0 bases, with 3 bases remaining between them. The CDR3 has 13 amino acids. Germline V lookup: CDR1 SGDLS, CDR2 YYNGEE. As DNA, the CDR3 is TGTGCCAGCAGCGTAGCGGTGAACACTGAAGCTTTCTTT. This sequence encodes CASSVAVNTEAFF.

This chain connects TRBV18 to TRBJ2-1; TRBD2 matches at 12 bases. Germline values: CDR1 KGHSH, CDR2 LQKENI. The CDR3 spans 18 residues. V was pared by 1 base and J by 15 bases, with 19 bases of the junction left unmatched. The CDR3 region is CASSPLLNLPGLAGGLFF. The CDR3 bases are TGTGCCAGCTCACCACTCCTTAACTTACCGGGACTAGCGGGTGGTCTGTTCTTC.

The chain has TRBV6-5 and TRBJ2-5, with TRBD2 identical over 7 bases. The V and J ends lost 3 bases and 3 bases, in that order; junction bases with no gene match: 7. CDR1 and CDR2 (germline): MNHEY, SVGAGI. The CDR3 is 15 amino acids. The CDR3 sequence: CASSYSGTTKETQYF. CDR3 nucleotides: TGTGCCAGCAGTTATAGTGGGACTACCAAAGAGACCCAGTACTTC.

The V gene is TRBV4-1, the J gene TRBJ2-3; D gene uncertain. Germline lookup yields CDR1 MGHRA and CDR2 YSYEKL. Trimming pared 1 base from V and 3 bases from J, leaving 8 bases between. The CDR3 runs 14 residues. As DNA, the CDR3 is TGCGCCAGCAGCCAAGCCCGGGTAACAGATACGCAGTATTTT. Translated, it gives CASSQARVTDTQYF.

The DNA of the CDR3 is TGTGCCAGCAGTTACGCCGAGGGTGAGACCCAGTACTTC. As protein: CASSYAEGETQYF. V is TRBV2 and J is TRBJ2-5; possible D gene TRBD2, 5 bases. Germline CDR1 reads SNHLY; CDR2 reads FYNNEI. CDR3 length: 13 amino acids. The germline V and J ends were trimmed by 5 bases and 5 bases, with 12 bases remaining between them.

The chain is built from TRBV28 and TRBJ2-1; tentatively, D is TRBD2 (6 bases). V lost 3 bases and J lost 8, with 14 bases in between. Germline CDR1 is MDHEN and CDR2 is SYDVKM. This CDR3 region has 14 residues. The CDR3 DNA sequence: TGTGCCAGCAGTTTTTGGACTAAGTCAGATGAGCAGTTCTTC. As protein: CASSFWTKSDEQFF.